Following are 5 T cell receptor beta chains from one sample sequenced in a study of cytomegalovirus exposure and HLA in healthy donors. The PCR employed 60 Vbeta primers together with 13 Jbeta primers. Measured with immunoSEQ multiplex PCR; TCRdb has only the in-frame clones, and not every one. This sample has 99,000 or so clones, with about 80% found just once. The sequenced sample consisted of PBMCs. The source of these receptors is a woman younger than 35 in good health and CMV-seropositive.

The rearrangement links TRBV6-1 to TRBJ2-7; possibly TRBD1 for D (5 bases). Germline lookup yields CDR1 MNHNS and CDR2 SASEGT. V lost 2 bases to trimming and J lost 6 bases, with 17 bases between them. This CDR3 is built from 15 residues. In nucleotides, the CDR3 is TGTGCCAGCAGTGAATTCGCCTACGGTACAGGCGAGCAGTACTTC. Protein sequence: CASSEFAYGTGEQYF.

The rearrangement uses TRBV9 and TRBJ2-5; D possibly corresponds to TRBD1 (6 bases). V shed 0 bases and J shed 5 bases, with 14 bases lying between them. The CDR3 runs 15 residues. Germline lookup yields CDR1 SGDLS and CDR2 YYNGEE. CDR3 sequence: CASSVDQGLGETQYF. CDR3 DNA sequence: TGTGCCAGCAGCGTAGACCAGGGGCTCGGGGAGACCCAGTACTTC.

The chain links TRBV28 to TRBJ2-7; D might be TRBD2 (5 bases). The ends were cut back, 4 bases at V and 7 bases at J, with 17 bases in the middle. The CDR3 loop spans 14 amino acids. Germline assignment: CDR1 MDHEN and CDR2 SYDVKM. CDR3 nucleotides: TGTGCCAGCAGTTCCTTGGCCCTTTCGGGGGAGCAGTACTTC. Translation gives CASSSLALSGEQYF.

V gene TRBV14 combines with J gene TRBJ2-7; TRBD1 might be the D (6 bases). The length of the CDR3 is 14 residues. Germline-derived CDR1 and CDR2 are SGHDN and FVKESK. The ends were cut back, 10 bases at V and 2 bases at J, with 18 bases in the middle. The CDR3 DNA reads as TGTGCCACCAGAGGAAACAGGGTGACCTACGAGCAGTACTTC. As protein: CATRGNRVTYEQYF.

The CDR3 here is CASSLTGTGNTEAFF. CDR3 nucleotide sequence: TGTGCCAGCAGCTTGACTGGGACAGGGAACACTGAAGCTTTCTTT. The rearrangement joins TRBV5-4 to TRBJ1-1, with 8 bases that match TRBD1. This CDR3 spans 15 amino acids. The germline gives CDR1 SGHNT, CDR2 YYREEE (reference sequence). V shed 1 base and J 1 base; nucleotides not matched to a gene: 3.